The clone carrying this T cell receptor (beta chain) was found many times. This entry is derived from a study of blood T cells in healthy people across ages. V lost 4 bases to trimming and J lost 2 bases, with 8 bases between them. The CDR3 covers 13 residues. Germline V gene sequence: CDR1 SGHRS, CDR2 YFSETQ. The use of a sample-barcoded 5' primer and a J-beta primer mix characterized a second PCR of roughly 7 to 12 cycles. Every cDNA was tagged by a template-switch adaptor with 12 random nucleotides. TCRdb reprocessed the 5' RACE reads via MiXCR and lists one record per CDR3 protein. This table has hundreds of thousands of distinct CDR3 sequences, about 30% appearing once.

Input material: blood. This receptor was identified in an elderly woman in good health. V usage is TRBV5-1 and J usage is TRBJ2-3; D might be TRBD1 (6 bases). CDR3 in amino acids: CASSPGVTDTQYF. The CDR3 nucleotides are TGCGCCAGCAGCCCAGGGGTCACAGATACGCAGTATTTT.